This TCR beta chain comes out of a study of CD8 T cells in ankylosing spondylitis. Findings and caveats of the study: Several of the motif variants were reported before in synovial fluid and blood from reactive arthritis.

In germline, CDR1 is SGHVT, CDR2 SQSDAQ. Trimming took off 7 bases at V and 3 bases at J, with 15 bases between the two ends. The CDR3 has 14 residues. Each CDR3 protein is one row after TCRdb ran MiXCR on the 5' RACE reads. This repertoire shows about 100,000 distinct CDR3 sequences, around 9.4% found once; its top ten account for just over 5%. This clonotype appeared many times. Its antigen remains unidentified. The specimen sequenced was blood, either unsorted or a sorted T cell fraction (not recorded which). The chain combines TRBV7-4 with TRBJ1-1; a weak D match, TRBD1 (5 bases). The clonotype was recovered from a male donor with ankylosing spondylitis or in good health (not recorded which). The CDR3 DNA reads TGTGCCAGCACCTATCAGGGAACACACACTGAAGCTTTCTTT. Translated: CASTYQGTHTEAFF.